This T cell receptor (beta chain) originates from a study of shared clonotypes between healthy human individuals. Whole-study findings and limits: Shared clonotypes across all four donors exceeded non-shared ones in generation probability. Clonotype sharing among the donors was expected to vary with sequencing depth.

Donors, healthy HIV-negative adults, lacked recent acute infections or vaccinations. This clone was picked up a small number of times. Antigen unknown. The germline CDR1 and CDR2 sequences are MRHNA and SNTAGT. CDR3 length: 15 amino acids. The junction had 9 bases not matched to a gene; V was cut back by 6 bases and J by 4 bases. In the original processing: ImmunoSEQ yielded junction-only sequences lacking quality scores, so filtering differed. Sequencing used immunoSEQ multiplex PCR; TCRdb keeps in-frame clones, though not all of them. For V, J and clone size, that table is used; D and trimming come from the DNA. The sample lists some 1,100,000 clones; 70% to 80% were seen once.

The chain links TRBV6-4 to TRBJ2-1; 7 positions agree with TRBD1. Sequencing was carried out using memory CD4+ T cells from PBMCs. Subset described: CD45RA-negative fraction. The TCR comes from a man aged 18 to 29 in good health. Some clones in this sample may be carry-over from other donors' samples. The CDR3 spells CASSPRQGSYNEQFF. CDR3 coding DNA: TGTGCCAGCAGCCCCCGACAGGGATCTTACAATGAGCAGTTCTTC.